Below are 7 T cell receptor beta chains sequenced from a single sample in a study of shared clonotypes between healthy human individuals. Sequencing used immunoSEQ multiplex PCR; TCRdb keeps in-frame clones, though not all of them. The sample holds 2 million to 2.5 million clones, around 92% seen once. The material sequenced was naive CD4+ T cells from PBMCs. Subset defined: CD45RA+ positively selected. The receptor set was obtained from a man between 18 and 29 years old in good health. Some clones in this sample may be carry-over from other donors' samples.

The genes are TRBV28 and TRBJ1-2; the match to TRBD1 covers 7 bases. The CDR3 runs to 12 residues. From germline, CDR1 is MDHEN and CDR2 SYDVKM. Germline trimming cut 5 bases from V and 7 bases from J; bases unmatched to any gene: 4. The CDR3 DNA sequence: TGTGCCAGCAGTGCCCGACAGGGTGGCTACACCTTC. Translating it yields CASSARQGGYTF.

The CDR3 here is CASISQGAYTGELFF. CDR3 coding DNA: TGTGCCAGCATTTCCCAGGGGGCTTACACCGGGGAGCTGTTTTTT. V is TRBV28 and J is TRBJ2-2; 8 nucleotides agree with TRBD1. Germline V lookup: CDR1 MDHEN, CDR2 SYDVKM. The length of the CDR3 is 15 residues. V trimming: 7 bases; J trimming: 3 bases; junction bases outside the gene matches: 7. The whole variable domain, filled in from reference TRBV28 and TRBJ2-2, reads DVKVTQSSRYLVKRTGEKVFLECVQDMDHENMFWYRQDPGLGLRLIYFSYDVKMKEKGDIPEGYSVSREKKERFSLILESASTNQTSMYLCASISQGAYTGELFFGEGSRLTVL.

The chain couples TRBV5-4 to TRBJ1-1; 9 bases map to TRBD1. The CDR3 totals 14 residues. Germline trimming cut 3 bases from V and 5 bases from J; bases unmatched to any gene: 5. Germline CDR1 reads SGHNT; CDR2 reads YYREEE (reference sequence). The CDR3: CASSSTGGTTEAFF. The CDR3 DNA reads TGTGCCAGCAGCTCGACAGGGGGTACGACTGAAGCTTTCTTT.

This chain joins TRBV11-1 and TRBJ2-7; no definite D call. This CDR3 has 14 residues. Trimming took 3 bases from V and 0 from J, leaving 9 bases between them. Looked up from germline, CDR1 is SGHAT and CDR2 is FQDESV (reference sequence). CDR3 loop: CASSFRLDSYEQYF. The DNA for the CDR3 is TGTGCCAGCAGCTTCCGGTTGGACTCCTACGAGCAGTACTTC. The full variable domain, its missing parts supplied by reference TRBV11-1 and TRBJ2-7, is EAEVAQSPRYKITEKSQAVAFWCDPISGHATLYWYRQILGQGPELLVQFQDESVVDDSQLPKDRFSAERLKGVDSTLKIQPAELGDSAMYLCASSFRLDSYEQYFGPGTRLTVT.

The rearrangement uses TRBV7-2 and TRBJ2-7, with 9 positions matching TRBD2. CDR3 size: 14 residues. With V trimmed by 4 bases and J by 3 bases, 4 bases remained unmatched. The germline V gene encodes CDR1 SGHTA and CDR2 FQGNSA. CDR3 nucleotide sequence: TGTGCCAGCAGCTCCCGGACTAGCGACTACGAGCAGTACTTC. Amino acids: CASSSRTSDYEQYF.

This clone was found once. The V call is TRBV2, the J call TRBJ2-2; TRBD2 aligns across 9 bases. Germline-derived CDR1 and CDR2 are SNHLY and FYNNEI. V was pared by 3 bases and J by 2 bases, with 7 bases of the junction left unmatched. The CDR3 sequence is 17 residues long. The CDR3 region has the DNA TGTGCCAGCAGTGAGGCGGGAGGGCCTTTTAACACCGGGGAGCTGTTTTTT. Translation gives CASSEAGGPFNTGELFF.

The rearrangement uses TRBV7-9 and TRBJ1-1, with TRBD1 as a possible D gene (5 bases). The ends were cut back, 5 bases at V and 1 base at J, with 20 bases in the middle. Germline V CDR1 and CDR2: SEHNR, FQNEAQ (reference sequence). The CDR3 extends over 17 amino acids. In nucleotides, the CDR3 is TGTGCCAGCAGCCGAGGGGCAACACCGACGGGGAACACTGAAGCTTTCTTT. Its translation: CASSRGATPTGNTEAFF.